These T cell receptor beta chains were read from a single sample in a study of Ad26.COV2.S vaccination and SARS-CoV-2 variants. TCRdb's copy holds only in-frame clones and misses some; the assay was immunoSEQ multiplex PCR. Of some 240,000 clones listed, roughly nine tenths are singletons. The specimen comprised peripheral blood, sampled in a trial of Ad26.COV2.S vaccine versus placebo. Every receptor here comes from a person aged 18-65 years who received the Ad26.COV2.S COVID-19 vaccine or a placebo. CDR3s include the opening cysteine and the closing phenylalanine or tryptophan. The order of the fields is V gene, D gene, CDR3 protein. The D gene is left open where the match is weak.

V gene: TRBV5-1; D gene: .; CDR3 protein: CASSLGSVRANEKLFF
V gene: TRBV6-5; D gene: .; CDR3 protein: CASSYTTDTGELFF
V gene: TRBV7-2; D gene: TRBD2; CDR3 protein: CASRTGGQETQYF
V gene: TRBV15; D gene: .; CDR3 protein: CATSRKAEGAYEQYF
V gene: TRBV20-1; D gene: .; CDR3 protein: CSAGAYEQYF
V gene: TRBV5-1; D gene: TRBD1; CDR3 protein: CASSLAPTGGEMRQPQHF
V gene: TRBV10-3; D gene: .; CDR3 protein: CAISESMGGEQYF
V gene: TRBV13; D gene: .; CDR3 protein: CASSSGTLTYEQYF
V gene: TRBV3-1/TRBV3-2; D gene: TRBD2; CDR3 protein: CASSQGIGLAVSSYNEQFF
V gene: TRBV6-4; D gene: TRBD2; CDR3 protein: CASSDPSGGVPNEQFF
V gene: TRBV4-2; D gene: .; CDR3 protein: CASSQDGSQGVNTEAFF
V gene: TRBV30; D gene: .; CDR3 protein: CAWSVNRDTEAFF
V gene: TRBV7-8; D gene: .; CDR3 protein: CASSWDRDTQYF
V gene: TRBV13; D gene: .; CDR3 protein: CASSLGGSGKGDTQYF
V gene: TRBV4-3; D gene: .; CDR3 protein: CASSLSEATNEKLFF
V gene: TRBV18; D gene: .; CDR3 protein: CASSPPNRVPNTEAFF